This TCR beta chain was found in a study of blood T cell repertoires in COVID-19. Study-level information: The study drew acute and convalescent COVID-19 samples from the United States, Italy and Spain. PBMCs, B-cell-depleted T cells, or T cells provided the cDNA or gDNA that made up the material.

V dropped 2 bases and J dropped 3 bases, with 8 bases sitting between them. Germline V gives CDR1 SGHRS, CDR2 YFSETQ. The length of the CDR3 is 14 residues. Original processing methods: It was from reference gene primer amplification that nucleated cell counts were estimated. The assay was immunoSEQ multiplex PCR, and TCRdb's table has in-frame clones only and misses some. V and J calls and clone size are given by that table; D and trimming were obtained from the DNA. Of 150,000 to 200,000 clones in the sample, about 85% were seen once. The receptor was derived from an elderly woman with acute or convalescent COVID-19. The sample comprised peripheral blood. The V and J genes are TRBV5-1 and TRBJ2-2; D remains unclear. CDR3 DNA: TGCGCCAGCAGCTTCGTCGGTGACACCGGGGAGCTGTTTTTT. It translates to CASSFVGDTGELFF.